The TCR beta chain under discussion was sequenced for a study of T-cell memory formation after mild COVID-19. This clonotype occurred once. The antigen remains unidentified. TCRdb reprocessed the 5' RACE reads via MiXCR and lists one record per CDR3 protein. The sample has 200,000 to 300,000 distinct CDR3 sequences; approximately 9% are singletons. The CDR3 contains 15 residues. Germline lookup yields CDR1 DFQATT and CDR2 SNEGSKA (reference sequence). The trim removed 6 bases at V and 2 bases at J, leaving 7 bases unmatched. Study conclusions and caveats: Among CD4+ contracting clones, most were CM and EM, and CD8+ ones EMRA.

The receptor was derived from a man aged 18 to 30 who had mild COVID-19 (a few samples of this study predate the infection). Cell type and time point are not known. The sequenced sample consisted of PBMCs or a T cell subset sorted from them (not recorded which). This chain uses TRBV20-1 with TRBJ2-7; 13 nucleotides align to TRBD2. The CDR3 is CSAERGLAGAYEQYF. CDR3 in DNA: TGCAGTGCCGAAAGAGGACTAGCGGGGGCCTACGAGCAGTACTTC.